The 24 T cell receptor beta chains listed next were all sequenced from one sample in a study of blood T cell repertoires in COVID-19. Sequenced by immunoSEQ multiplex PCR; TCRdb stores in-frame clones only, minus some. This sample yields about 330,000 clones, of which roughly 84% are seen a single time; roughly 1% belongs to the top ten. The sample consisted of PBMCs or T cells enriched from blood (not recorded which). These receptor sequences come from a woman in her twenties or thirties who had recovered from COVID-19.

The J gene is TRBJ1-3, the V gene TRBV5-4; D not certain. CDR1 is SGHNT, CDR2 YYREEE, per germline (reference sequence). The CDR3 extends over 15 amino acids. Trimming stripped 3 bases from V and 0 bases from J, with 10 bases between. Here the CDR3 reads CASSSDGNSGNTIYF. As DNA, the CDR3 is TGTGCCAGCAGCTCGGACGGGAACTCTGGAAACACCATATATTTT.

The V call is TRBV5-4, the J call TRBJ2-1; 8 bases fit TRBD2. Trimming cost V 2 bases and J 5 bases; bases outside gene matches: 6. This CDR3 has 15 amino acids. CDR1 is SGHNT and CDR2 is YYREEE in the germline V gene (reference sequence). The CDR3 here is CASSFPGGPHNEQFF. CDR3 in DNA: TGTGCCAGCAGCTTCCCGGGGGGGCCACACAATGAGCAGTTCTTC.

The genes are TRBV6-6 and TRBJ2-7, with a tentative D call TRBD1 (5 bases). Germline lookup yields CDR1 MNHNY and CDR2 SVGAGI (reference sequence). V lost 7 bases and J lost 4, with 8 bases in between. The CDR3 has 11 amino acids. The CDR3 spells CASIQGYEQYF. The CDR3 region has the DNA TGTGCCAGCATTCAGGGATACGAGCAGTACTTC.

The chain combines TRBV29-1 with TRBJ2-7; TRBD2 matches at 8 bases. The germline V gene encodes CDR1 SQVTM and CDR2 ANQGSEA. This CDR3 comprises 13 residues. The V and J ends lost 3 bases and 5 bases, in that order; junction bases with no gene match: 6. CDR3 loop: CSVERGANHEQYF. CDR3 DNA sequence: TGCAGCGTTGAGCGGGGGGCGAACCACGAGCAGTACTTC.

The chain is built from TRBV5-1 and TRBJ1-2, with unresolved D. CDR3 length equals 12 residues. Germline V gene data show CDR1 as SGHRS and CDR2 as YFSETQ. Trimming took off 4 bases at V and 2 bases at J, with 6 bases between the two ends. The CDR3: CASSKLNYGYTF. As DNA, the CDR3 is TGCGCCAGCAGCAAGCTCAACTATGGCTACACCTTC.

The chain employs TRBV6-2 or TRBV6-3 and TRBJ1-1, with TRBD1 matching 7 bases. V shed 5 bases, J shed 2 bases, and the junction held 8 bases outside the gene matches. This CDR3 contains 15 residues. Germline V gene lookup returns CDR1 MNHEY and CDR2 SVGEGT. DNA for the CDR3: TGTGCCAGCAGTCAAACGGGACAGTCAAACACTGAAGCTTTCTTT. Its translation: CASSQTGQSNTEAFF.

The chain employs TRBV19 and TRBJ2-1, with D possibly matching TRBD1 (6 bases). Trimming stripped 6 bases from V and 1 base from J, with 16 bases between. Germline V gene lookup returns CDR1 LNHDA and CDR2 SQIVND (reference sequence). This CDR3 comprises 16 residues. The CDR3 sequence is CASSIPTGASYNEQFF. CDR3 DNA sequence: TGTGCCAGTAGCATCCCGACAGGAGCATCCTACAATGAGCAGTTCTTC.

This clone came up once. The chain couples TRBV7-2 to TRBJ1-3; TRBD1 matches at 9 bases. CDR1 is SGHTA, CDR2 FQGNSA, per germline. Trimming took 5 bases from V and 3 from J; bases not matched to a gene: 5. This CDR3 region has 15 residues. The CDR3 loop is CASSIQGARGNTIYF. CDR3 sequence (DNA): TGTGCCAGCAGCATACAGGGGGCGCGTGGAAACACCATATATTTT.

This clone has just a few counts. This chain joins TRBV6-1 and TRBJ2-7; maybe TRBD2 (6 bases). The V gene lost 3 bases and the J gene lost 2 bases, with 17 bases spanning the gap. Germline lookup yields CDR1 MNHNS and CDR2 SASEGT. The CDR3 is made up of 16 amino acids. The CDR3: CASSDLGTPQAYEQYF. The DNA of the CDR3 is TGTGCCAGCAGTGACCTTGGGACTCCTCAGGCCTACGAGCAGTACTTC.

The chain combines TRBV2 with TRBJ1-1; D not certain. The germline V and J ends were trimmed by 4 bases and 2 bases, with 14 bases remaining between them. This CDR3 region has 15 residues. Germline assignment: CDR1 SNHLY and CDR2 FYNNEI. This CDR3 is CASSGLAALNTEAFF. CDR3 coding DNA: TGTGCCAGCAGTGGTTTGGCGGCGCTTAACACTGAAGCTTTCTTT.

V is TRBV28 and J is TRBJ1-5, with D unclear. The V end lost 5 bases, the J end lost 6 bases, and 14 bases lay between the germline ends. From germline, CDR1 is MDHEN and CDR2 SYDVKM. The CDR3 loop spans 14 amino acids. Here the CDR3 DNA reads TGTGCCAGCAGTATAGACCCCGAGGGTCAGCCCCAGCATTTT. Amino acid sequence: CASSIDPEGQPQHF.

This chain links TRBV3-1 (or the pseudogene TRBV3-2) with TRBJ1-4; tentative D call: TRBD1 (5 bases). The CDR3 is 14 residues long. Germline V gene data show CDR1 as LGHDT and CDR2 as YNNKEL (reference sequence). Deletions cut 3 bases from V and 8 bases from J, with 13 bases between. The CDR3 bases are TGTGCCAGCAGCCAGCCGGCAGGGCGGGAAAAACTGTTTTTT. The encoded protein is CASSQPAGREKLFF.

The chain is built from TRBV7-9 and TRBJ1-2, with 9 bases fitting TRBD1. V gave up 5 bases and J gave up 6 bases; unmatched junction bases: 13. In germline, CDR1 is SEHNR, CDR2 FQNEAQ (reference sequence). The CDR3 runs 16 residues. CDR3 sequence: CASSLNTGGQVNGYTF. The CDR3 DNA is TGTGCCAGCAGCCTCAATACAGGGGGCCAGGTGAATGGCTACACCTTC.

The chain combines TRBV27 with TRBJ1-6; D gene uncertain. In germline, CDR1 is MNHEY, CDR2 SMNVEV (reference sequence). V was shortened by 2 bases and J by 0 bases, with 11 bases between the two germline ends. The CDR3 spans 17 residues. The CDR3 protein is CASSLSYRSSYNSPLHF. In nucleotides, the CDR3 is TGTGCCAGCAGTTTAAGCTACAGAAGCTCCTATAATTCACCCCTCCACTTT.

The V and J genes are TRBV7-2 and TRBJ1-1; D gene ambiguous. The length of the CDR3 is 14 residues. The germline V gene has CDR1 SGHTA and CDR2 FQGNSA. V lost 1 base, J lost 10 bases, and 16 bases lay in between. CDR3 region: CASSLGGSGKGAFF. CDR3 coding DNA: TGTGCCAGCAGCTTAGGAGGGTCAGGCAAGGGAGCTTTCTTT.

The count of this clone is one. The rearrangement joins TRBV10-2 to TRBJ1-2; tentatively, D is TRBD1 (5 bases). Trimming stripped 6 bases from V and 8 bases from J, with 19 bases between. The CDR3 sequence is 14 residues long. Germline V lookup: CDR1 WSHSY, CDR2 SAAADI. The CDR3 DNA reads as TGCGCCAGCAGCCCTCTTGCGAGCCAGGGAGGCTACACCTTC. It is translated as CASSPLASQGGYTF.

The V gene is TRBV18, the J gene TRBJ1-2, with a weak D call TRBD1 (5 bases). V was cut by 0 bases and J by 0 bases, with 17 bases left in between. The CDR3 length is 18 residues. Per germline, CDR1 KGHSH and CDR2 LQKENI. The CDR3 loop reads CASSPPSVGAGSNYGYTF. CDR3 sequence (DNA): TGTGCCAGCTCACCACCCAGTGTCGGGGCGGGATCTAACTATGGCTACACCTTC.

This clone came up once. This chain connects TRBV11-2 to TRBJ1-1; D gene unclear. The V end was cut by 4 bases, the J end by 4 bases, with 13 bases between. Germline CDR1 is SGHAT and CDR2 is FQNNGV. The length of the CDR3 is 14 residues. The CDR3 sequence: CASSSIAMGTEAFF. CDR3 nucleotide sequence: TGTGCCAGCAGCTCTATAGCGATGGGCACTGAAGCTTTCTTT. Full variable domain (remainder filled in from reference TRBV11-2 and TRBJ1-1): EAGVAQSPRYKIIEKRQSVAFWCNPISGHATLYWYQQILGQGPKLLIQFQNNGVVDDSQLPKDRFSAERLKGVDSTLKIQPAKLEDSAVYLCASSSIAMGTEAFFGQGTRLTVV.

The CDR3 loop reads CASSYSPTFGLYNEQFF. The CDR3 nucleotides are TGTGCCAGCAGTTACTCTCCAACCTTTGGGCTCTACAATGAGCAGTTCTTC. The J gene is TRBJ2-1, the V gene TRBV6-2 or TRBV6-3; D gene ambiguous. The germline CDR1 and CDR2 sequences are MNHEY and SVGEGT. This CDR3 spans 17 amino acids. V dropped 0 bases and J dropped 3 bases, with 15 bases sitting between them.

This chain links TRBV10-2 with TRBJ1-2, with a weak D call TRBD1 (5 bases). Trimming pared 6 bases from V and 7 bases from J, leaving 15 bases between. Germline assignment: CDR1 WSHSY and CDR2 SAAADI. The CDR3 totals 13 residues. The CDR3 protein is CASSLDTPGGYTF. CDR3 nucleotide sequence: TGCGCCAGCAGCCTGGACACCCCAGGTGGCTACACCTTC.

The chain links TRBV3-1 (or the pseudogene TRBV3-2) to TRBJ2-7, with 12 bases aligning to TRBD2. Germline values: CDR1 LGHDT, CDR2 YNNKEL (reference sequence). CDR3 length: 17 residues. V was clipped by 0 bases and J by 4 bases; unmatched bases: 7. The CDR3 here is CASSQEVRLAGVYEQYF. CDR3 in DNA: TGTGCCAGCAGCCAAGAGGTTCGACTAGCGGGGGTATACGAGCAGTACTTC.

This clone was counted a single time. V gene TRBV3-1 (or the pseudogene TRBV3-2) combines with J gene TRBJ2-5, with 11 nucleotides matching TRBD2. The CDR3 length is 16 residues. The V gene end was trimmed by 1 base and the J gene end by 2 bases; junction bases not matched to a gene: 3. Germline CDR1 reads LGHDT; CDR2 reads YNNKEL (reference sequence). CDR3 protein: CASSQVASGGQETQYF. In DNA form, the CDR3 reads TGTGCCAGCAGCCAAGTGGCTAGCGGGGGGCAAGAGACCCAGTACTTC.

The chain has TRBV27 and TRBJ2-7, with D perhaps matching TRBD2 (5 bases). The V and J ends lost 2 bases and 3 bases respectively, with 14 bases between them. The CDR3 has 15 amino acids. CDR1 and CDR2 (germline): MNHEY, SMNVEV (reference sequence). The CDR3 DNA sequence: TGTGCCAGCAGTTTAACTGCGGCAGGAGGCTACGAGCAGTACTTC. It translates to CASSLTAAGGYEQYF.

The chain couples TRBV30 to TRBJ2-1, with TRBD1 matching over 9 bases. J was trimmed by 9 bases and V by 3 bases; bases with no gene match: 12. CDR3 length: 15 amino acids. Germline CDR1 GTSNPN, CDR2 SVGIG (reference sequence). For the CDR3, the DNA is TGTGCCTGGAGAGAAACGGGACAGGGTATTGGTGAGCAGTTCTTC. It yields the protein CAWRETGQGIGEQFF.